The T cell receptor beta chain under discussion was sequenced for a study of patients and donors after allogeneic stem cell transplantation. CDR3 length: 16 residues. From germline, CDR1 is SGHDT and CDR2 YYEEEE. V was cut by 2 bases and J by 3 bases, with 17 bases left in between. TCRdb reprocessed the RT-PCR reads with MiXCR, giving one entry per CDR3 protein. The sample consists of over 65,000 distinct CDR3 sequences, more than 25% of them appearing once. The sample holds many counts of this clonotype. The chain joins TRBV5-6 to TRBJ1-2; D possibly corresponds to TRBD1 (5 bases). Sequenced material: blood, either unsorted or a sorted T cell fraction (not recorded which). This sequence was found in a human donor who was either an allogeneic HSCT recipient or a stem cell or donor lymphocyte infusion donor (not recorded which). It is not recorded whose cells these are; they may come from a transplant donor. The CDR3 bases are TGTGCCAGCAGCTTTAAACCTAACCGGGACTACTATGGCTACACCTTC. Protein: CASSFKPNRDYYGYTF.